These 30 T cell receptor beta chains came from one sample sequenced in a study of shared clonotypes between healthy human individuals. Sequenced by immunoSEQ multiplex PCR; TCRdb stores in-frame clones only, minus some. The sample consists of about 700,000 clones, approximately 79% of them appearing once. The specimen sequenced was memory CD4+ T cells sorted from blood. Sample subset: CD45RA-negative fraction. These receptors all stem from a woman under 40 in good health.

The chain links TRBV20-1 to TRBJ2-7; 7 positions agree with TRBD1. The CDR3 sequence is 11 residues long. CDR1 DFQATT and CDR2 SNEGSKA come from the germline V gene (reference sequence). With 6 bases clipped from V and 6 bases from J, the junction kept 5 bases outside the gene matches. CDR3 in amino acids: CSAPGQLEQYF. CDR3 in DNA: TGCAGTGCCCCGGGACAGCTCGAGCAGTACTTC.

The count of this clone is one. V usage is TRBV28 and J usage is TRBJ2-2, with 8 bases matching TRBD1. Germline trimming cut 4 bases from V and 6 bases from J; bases unmatched to any gene: 7. Germline loops: CDR1 MDHEN, CDR2 SYDVKM. There are 15 residues in the CDR3. In nucleotides, the CDR3 is TGTGCCAGCAGTTCGCACAGGGGGGCGTCCGGGGAGCTGTTTTTT. Translated, it gives CASSSHRGASGELFF.

V and J are TRBV28 and TRBJ1-3, with 7 bases aligning to TRBD1. The CDR3 has 18 amino acids. Germline V gene lookup returns CDR1 MDHEN and CDR2 SYDVKM. The V gene end was trimmed by 6 bases and the J gene end by 6 bases; junction bases not matched to a gene: 20. CDR3 nucleotide sequence: TGTGCCAGCAGCTCTCTCCCGTTGGGACAGAGGAGAACAAACACCATATATTTT. Amino acid sequence: CASSSLPLGQRRTNTIYF.

The rearrangement uses TRBV2 and TRBJ2-2, with TRBD2 matching 15 bases. Per germline, CDR1 SNHLY and CDR2 FYNNEI. This CDR3 is built from 18 residues. The J segment lost 7 bases and the V segment lost 5 bases, leaving 11 bases of the junction unmatched. The CDR3 is CASSLGLAGGPSSGELFF. The CDR3 nucleotides are TGTGCCAGCAGTCTGGGACTAGCGGGAGGACCGAGCAGCGGGGAGCTGTTTTTT. Combining the CDR3 with reference TRBV2 and TRBJ2-2 gives the whole variable domain EPEVTQTPSHQVTQMGQEVILRCVPISNHLYFYWYRQILGQKVEFLVSFYNNEISEKSEIFDDQFSVERPDGSNFTLKIRSTKLEDSAMYFCASSLGLAGGPSSGELFFGEGSRLTVL.

The CDR3, as DNA: TGTGCCAGCAGCCGACAGACCCCTAACACAGATACGCAGTATTTT. Amino acid sequence: CASSRQTPNTDTQYF. This chain joins TRBV7-8 and TRBJ2-3; tentative D call: TRBD1 (5 bases). V lost 5 bases to trimming and J lost 2 bases, with 14 bases between them. The CDR3 totals 15 residues. Germline CDR1 reads SGHVS; CDR2 reads FQNEAQ.

The rearrangement joins TRBV19 to TRBJ2-3; 9 nucleotides align to TRBD2. The CDR3 contains 15 residues. Trimming at V came to 8 bases and at J to 6 bases, leaving 12 bases not matched to a gene. The germline gives CDR1 LNHDA, CDR2 SQIVND (reference sequence). The CDR3 nucleotides are TGTGCCAGTCGGGATTTTAGCGGGAGAGCTGATACGCAGTATTTT. Residues: CASRDFSGRADTQYF.

The chain uses TRBV28 and TRBJ1-2; 9 bases fit TRBD1. This CDR3 contains 14 residues. The V and J ends lost 11 bases and 6 bases, in that order; junction bases with no gene match: 13. Germline loops: CDR1 MDHEN, CDR2 SYDVKM. This CDR3 reads CASWGSRDRDGYTF. Here the CDR3 DNA reads TGTGCCTCGTGGGGGTCCCGGGACAGGGATGGCTACACCTTC.

The chain has TRBV5-1 and TRBJ2-4; D assignment may be TRBD1 or TRBD2 (5 bases each). The CDR3 sequence is 14 residues long. The V gene's germline CDR1 is SGHRS and CDR2 YFSETQ. Trimming took 0 bases from V and 6 from J, leaving 10 bases between them. The CDR3 protein is CASSLGYGGNIQYF. The CDR3 DNA reads TGCGCCAGCAGCTTGGGGTATGGGGGAAACATTCAGTACTTC.

The CDR3 sequence is CASSLGGSGFYNEQFF. The CDR3 nucleotides read TGTGCCAGCAGCTTAGGGGGGAGCGGGTTTTACAATGAGCAGTTCTTC. This chain joins TRBV7-9 and TRBJ2-1, with D tentatively TRBD2 (6 bases). Trimming left V 1 base short and J 4 bases short, with 14 bases between. This CDR3 is 16 amino acids long. Germline values: CDR1 SEHNR, CDR2 FQNEAQ (reference sequence).

The chain recombines TRBV5-1 with TRBJ1-1; unclear D gene. CDR1 SGHRS and CDR2 YFSETQ come from the germline V gene. This CDR3 comprises 13 residues. V was cut by 3 bases and J by 1 base, with 7 bases left in between. DNA for the CDR3: TGCGCCAGCAGCTCCCAACCGAACACTGAAGCTTTCTTT. Amino acids: CASSSQPNTEAFF.

The CDR3 region is CASSIFGQNTEAFF. CDR3 in DNA: TGTGCCAGTAGTATATTCGGGCAGAACACTGAAGCTTTCTTT. The V and J genes are TRBV19 and TRBJ1-1, with D hard to call. Trimming left V 2 bases short and J 1 base short, with 8 bases between. This CDR3 comprises 14 residues. Germline loops: CDR1 LNHDA, CDR2 SQIVND (reference sequence).

This chain uses TRBV12-5 with TRBJ1-1, with a tentative D call TRBD1 (6 bases). Deletions cut 4 bases from V and 5 bases from J, with 17 bases between. Germline loops: CDR1 LGHNT, CDR2 FRNRAP. This CDR3 has 15 residues. The DNA of the CDR3 is TGTGCTAGTGGTTCGATCACAGGGCGATCGACTGAAGCTTTCTTT. It is translated as CASGSITGRSTEAFF.

This chain connects TRBV7-8 to TRBJ2-7, with 15 bases lining up with TRBD2. Germline CDR1 is SGHVS and CDR2 is FQNEAQ. J lost 7 bases, V lost 4 bases, and 5 bases had no gene match. This CDR3 region has 15 residues. The CDR3 is CASSSGLAGGLEQYF. As DNA, the CDR3 is TGTGCCAGCAGCTCGGGACTAGCGGGAGGTCTTGAGCAGTACTTC. Supplemented by reference TRBV7-8 and TRBJ2-7, the full variable domain reads GAGVSQSPRYKVAKRGQDVALRCDPISGHVSLFWYQQALGQGPEFLTYFQNEAQLDKSGLPSDRFFAERPEGSVSTLKIQRTQQEDSAVYLCASSSGLAGGLEQYFGPGTRLTVT.

The table lists this clone with a count of one. This chain uses TRBV27 with TRBJ2-7, with a tentative D call TRBD2 (6 bases). From germline, CDR1 is MNHEY and CDR2 SMNVEV (reference sequence). V lost 4 bases and J 4 bases, leaving 17 bases between the germline ends. The CDR3 extends over 15 amino acids. The CDR3 is CASSSLEGAGYEQYF. DNA for the CDR3: TGTGCCAGCAGTTCCTTGGAGGGCGCGGGGTACGAGCAGTACTTC.

CDR3 in amino acids: CASSLDRGNLQETQYF. DNA for the CDR3: TGTGCCAGCAGCTTGGACAGGGGGAACCTCCAAGAGACCCAGTACTTC. The chain recombines TRBV5-6 with TRBJ2-5; TRBD1 matches at 8 bases. CDR1 and CDR2 from the germline V gene are SGHDT and YYEEEE. The V gene end was trimmed by 0 bases and the J gene end by 1 base; junction bases not matched to a gene: 5. The length of the CDR3 is 16 residues. Together with reference TRBV5-6 and TRBJ2-5, the CDR3 gives the full variable domain: DAGVTQSPTHLIKTRGQQVTLRCSPKSGHDTVSWYQQALGQGPQFIFQYYEEEERQRGNFPDRFSGHQFPNYSSELNVNALLLGDSALYLCASSLDRGNLQETQYFGPGTRLLVL.

The CDR3: CASSVTGTDTQYF. In nucleotides, the CDR3 is TGTGCCAGCAGCGTAACAGGGACAGATACGCAGTATTTT. V is TRBV13 and J is TRBJ2-3, with D tentatively TRBD1 (6 bases). CDR3 size: 13 residues. The V end was cut by 5 bases, the J end by 3 bases, with 9 bases between. The V gene's germline CDR1 is PRHDT and CDR2 FYEKMQ (reference sequence). The whole variable domain, filled in from reference TRBV13 and TRBJ2-3, reads AAGVIQSPRHLIKEKRETATLKCYPIPRHDTVYWYQQGPGQDPQFLISFYEKMQSDKGSIPDRFSAQQFSDYHSELNMSSLELGDSALYFCASSVTGTDTQYFGPGTRLTVL.

The chain is built from TRBV9 and TRBJ1-1; possible D gene TRBD1, 5 bases. Germline V CDR1 and CDR2: SGDLS, YYNGEE. The CDR3 sequence is 13 residues long. V was trimmed by 4 bases and J by 5 bases, leaving 12 bases between them. The CDR3 loop is CASSHQGGTEAFF. CDR3 bases: TGTGCCAGCAGCCACCAGGGCGGAACTGAAGCTTTCTTT.

Comments on this clone: Other DNA sequences within the sample encode an identical CDR3. V and J are TRBV7-9 and TRBJ1-1; D is perhaps TRBD1 (5 bases). The ends were cut back, 5 bases at V and 0 bases at J, with 10 bases in the middle. Per germline, CDR1 SEHNR and CDR2 FQNEAQ (reference sequence). The CDR3 has 14 residues. CDR3 sequence (DNA): TGTGCCAGCAGCCCAGGGTTATTGAACACTGAAGCTTTCTTT. Translating gives CASSPGLLNTEAFF.

This chain joins TRBV15 and TRBJ2-5; D ambiguous. In germline, CDR1 is LNHNV, CDR2 YYDKDF (reference sequence). V dropped 2 bases and J dropped 1 base, with 11 bases sitting between them. The CDR3 extends over 15 amino acids. The CDR3 sequence: CATSRNDGVQETQYF. Here the CDR3 DNA reads TGTGCCACCAGCAGAAACGACGGAGTCCAAGAGACCCAGTACTTC.

This clone came up a few times. A much larger clone lies one base from this, so it may be a read error. This sample includes further DNA sequences coding for the same CDR3. The chain has TRBV5-1 and TRBJ2-1, with D perhaps assigned TRBD1 or TRBD2 (5 bases each). Trimming shortened V by 0 bases and J by 4 bases, and 11 bases separated the two germline ends. CDR1 and CDR2 (germline): SGHRS, YFSETQ. The CDR3 runs to 15 residues. The CDR3 DNA sequence: TGCGCCAGCAGCTTGGATAGTGGGGGATACAATGAGCAGTTCTTC. It codes for CASSLDSGGYNEQFF.

This chain links TRBV5-6 with TRBJ2-1, with D possibly being TRBD2 (6 bases). CDR1 and CDR2 (germline): SGHDT, YYEEEE. The CDR3 totals 15 residues. Trimming took off 4 bases at V and 8 bases at J, with 19 bases between the two ends. The CDR3 nucleotides are TGTGCCAGCAGCGGCCGGGCGGGAAGAGGATATGAGCAGTTCTTC. This encodes CASSGRAGRGYEQFF.

This clone was observed once. This chain joins TRBV28 and TRBJ1-3, with TRBD1 as a possible D gene (6 bases). Germline CDR1 reads MDHEN; CDR2 reads SYDVKM. V lost 3 bases and J 4 bases, leaving 13 bases between the germline ends. The CDR3 length is 15 residues. This CDR3 reads CASSLPQGYGNTIYF. CDR3 bases: TGTGCCAGCAGTTTGCCCCAGGGGTACGGAAACACCATATATTTT.

This clone was observed a handful of times. The chain recombines TRBV11-2 with TRBJ2-7; D not resolved. The CDR3 has 15 residues. V was pared by 0 bases and J by 2 bases, with 11 bases between. Germline V gene lookup returns CDR1 SGHAT and CDR2 FQNNGV. The CDR3 here is CASSLDLPRTYEQYF. The CDR3 DNA follows: TGTGCCAGCAGCTTAGATCTGCCTCGAACCTACGAGCAGTACTTC.

The rearrangement links TRBV28 to TRBJ2-7; TRBD2 agrees at 12 bases. Germline loops: CDR1 MDHEN, CDR2 SYDVKM. J lost 2 bases, V lost 8 bases, and 4 bases had no gene match. This CDR3 region has 14 residues. CDR3 coding DNA: TGTGCCAGCGGGACTAGCGGGCGACCCTACGAGCAGTACTTC. Translated, it gives CASGTSGRPYEQYF.

V and J are TRBV7-3 and TRBJ2-2; TRBD2 might be the D (5 bases). CDR1 is SGHTA and CDR2 is FQGTGA in the germline V gene. The V end lost 5 bases, the J end lost 7 bases, and 8 bases lay between the germline ends. The CDR3 spans 12 residues. Written as DNA, the CDR3 is TGTGCCAGCAGCCGGACTGGCGGGGAGCTGTTTTTT. It specifies CASSRTGGELFF.

The rearrangement uses TRBV7-2 and TRBJ2-7; 10 positions match TRBD2. The CDR3 is 16 amino acids. Trimming cost V 3 bases and J 5 bases; bases outside gene matches: 10. Per germline, CDR1 SGHTA and CDR2 FQGNSA. The CDR3 DNA reads as TGTGCCAGCAGCTTCCGAGTAGCGGGAGGAGTCAACGAGCAGTACTTC. Protein product: CASSFRVAGGVNEQYF.

The chain is built from TRBV27 and TRBJ2-2; unclear D gene. Germline lookup yields CDR1 MNHEY and CDR2 SMNVEV (reference sequence). V dropped 1 base and J dropped 1 base, with 7 bases sitting between them. The CDR3 runs to 15 residues. The CDR3 bases are TGTGCCAGCAGTTTATTTCCAGGGAACACCGGGGAGCTGTTTTTT. Translating it yields CASSLFPGNTGELFF.

This clone came up a few times. CDR3 bases: TGTGCCAGCCTACTAGGACAGGGCCCCGGAGCTTTCTTT. Its translation: CASLLGQGPGAFF. The chain has TRBV7-9 and TRBJ1-1; 8 bases match TRBD1. Germline V lookup: CDR1 SEHNR, CDR2 FQNEAQ (reference sequence). CDR3 length equals 13 residues. The V and J ends lost 8 bases and 10 bases, in that order; junction bases with no gene match: 12.

The chain recombines TRBV19 with TRBJ2-4; tentatively, D is TRBD1 (6 bases). Germline V gene sequence: CDR1 LNHDA, CDR2 SQIVND (reference sequence). V was shortened by 6 bases and J by 0 bases, with 18 bases between the two germline ends. The CDR3 loop spans 17 amino acids. Written as DNA, the CDR3 is TGTGCCAGTAGCCTCCGGTGGGGGCAGCTAGCCAAAAACATTCAGTACTTC. Translation: CASSLRWGQLAKNIQYF.

The V call is TRBV5-1, the J call TRBJ2-7; the match to TRBD1 covers 10 bases. The germline gives CDR1 SGHRS, CDR2 YFSETQ. This CDR3 contains 13 residues. The J segment lost 5 bases and the V segment lost 4 bases, leaving 3 bases of the junction unmatched. This chain's CDR3 is CASSHGTGDEQYF. For the CDR3, the DNA is TGCGCCAGCAGCCACGGGACAGGGGACGAGCAGTACTTC.